The T cell receptor (beta chain) under discussion was sequenced for a study of cytomegalovirus exposure and HLA in healthy donors. Study overall: In a later analysis, it was reported that the approximately 120 validation repertoires had been produced on the same platform as the 670 or so repertoires belonging to the first cohort.

Looked up from germline, CDR1 is SGHDN and CDR2 is FVKESK. With V trimmed by 4 bases and J by 0 bases, 5 bases remained unmatched. The CDR3 has 15 residues. This clone showed up just a few times. Its antigen is still unknown. The method was immunoSEQ multiplex PCR; TCRdb's version includes in-frame clones alone and lacks a portion of them. This sample has some 170,000 clones, with 80% to 90% found just once. Study-wide findings and caveats: As was reported, the classifier diagnosed cytomegalovirus status with high specificity and sensitivity. For most TCR sequences rarity was the rule, although some public TCRs occurred in many donors. Cytomegalovirus association was listed for 164 TCR beta chains.

The sample taken for sequencing was PBMCs. This TCR came from a woman under 40 in good health and CMV-seronegative. The chain carries TRBV14 and TRBJ2-5; 7 bases fit TRBD2. The CDR3, as DNA: TGTGCCAGCAGCCCGGGAGGAGCGTACCAAGAGACCCAGTACTTC. Its protein product is CASSPGGAYQETQYF. The full variable domain, in which reference TRBV14 and TRBJ2-5 provide the parts outside the CDR3, is EAGVTQFPSHSVIEKGQTVTLRCDPISGHDNLYWYRRVMGKEIKFLLHFVKESKQDESGMPNNRFLAERTGGTYSTLKVQPAELEDSGVYFCASSPGGAYQETQYFGPGTRLLVL.